Below, 6 T cell receptor beta chains from the same sample are listed, as sequenced in a study of cytomegalovirus exposure and HLA in healthy donors. Researchers ran the PCR with 60 Vbeta and 13 Jbeta primers. The method was immunoSEQ multiplex PCR; TCRdb's version includes in-frame clones alone and lacks a portion of them. Of some 150,000 clones detected, around 81% appear once; the ten largest clones hold around 13%. The sample was PBMCs. Receptors originate from a woman between 50 and 59 years old in good health and CMV-seronegative.

J is TRBJ2-7 and V is TRBV6-1; D unclear. Trimming took 6 bases from V and 9 from J, leaving 18 bases between them. This CDR3 has 13 residues. Germline V gene lookup returns CDR1 MNHNS and CDR2 SASEGT. The CDR3 loop reads CASSTGSKQRQYF. The DNA of the CDR3 is TGTGCCAGCAGCACCGGGTCGAAACAAAGGCAGTACTTC.

The rearrangement links TRBV9 to TRBJ2-6; 9 positions agree with TRBD1. Per the germline V gene, CDR1 is SGDLS and CDR2 is YYNGEE. Trimming at V came to 0 bases and at J to 1 base, leaving 5 bases not matched to a gene. CDR3 length equals 18 residues. Here the CDR3 reads CASSVAGQGWSGANVLTF. The CDR3 nucleotides read TGTGCCAGCAGCGTAGCGGGACAGGGCTGGTCTGGGGCCAACGTCCTGACTTTC.

The chain uses TRBV5-1 and TRBJ2-1, with 14 positions matching TRBD2. Germline CDR1 SGHRS, CDR2 YFSETQ. The junction had 14 bases not matched to a gene; V was cut back by 3 bases and J by 9 bases. This CDR3 is built from 18 residues. CDR3 loop: CASSSEKTGTSGRGEQFF. DNA for the CDR3: TGCGCCAGCAGCTCGGAAAAGACCGGGACTAGCGGGAGAGGTGAGCAGTTCTTC.

The chain has TRBV2 and TRBJ1-3; no reliable D call. Germline V gives CDR1 SNHLY, CDR2 FYNNEI. The CDR3 runs 15 residues. V gave up 5 bases and J gave up 7 bases, with 18 bases separating them. The CDR3 loop reads CASSFSGESGNTIYF. The CDR3, as DNA: TGTGCCAGCAGTTTTTCTGGGGAAAGCGGCAACACCATATATTTT.

This chain links TRBV30 with TRBJ1-6, with D possibly matching TRBD1 (6 bases). The CDR3 contains 13 residues. With 4 bases removed from V and 5 bases from J, the gap between germline ends came to 9 bases. The germline V gene encodes CDR1 GTSNPN and CDR2 SVGIG (reference sequence). The chain's CDR3 is CAWMAGDNSPLHF. CDR3 DNA: TGTGCCTGGATGGCAGGGGATAATTCACCCCTCCACTTT.

The genes are TRBV4-1 and TRBJ2-1; tentatively, D is TRBD1 (5 bases). Germline V lookup: CDR1 MGHRA, CDR2 YSYEKL. Trimming took off 1 base at V and 10 bases at J, with 8 bases between the two ends. The CDR3 has 12 residues. CDR3: CASSQVGLEQFF. The CDR3 bases are TGCGCCAGCAGCCAAGTGGGGCTCGAGCAGTTCTTC.